The clone carrying this TCR beta chain is a singleton in its sample. The entry originates in a study of blood T cell repertoires in COVID-19. The wider study: Material from acute and convalescent COVID-19 was sourced from the United States, Italy and Spain. Sample material is recorded as cDNA or gDNA derived from T cells, B-cell-depleted T cells, or PBMCs.

As originally analysed: Using reference gene primer amplification, nucleated cell counts were estimated. Method: immunoSEQ multiplex PCR; TCRdb's copy keeps in-frame clones and lacks some. V and J calls plus clone size are reproduced from that table; the DNA served to infer D and trimming. The repertoire holds about 29,000 clones, around 77% seen once, with roughly 7.5% in the top ten. With 6 bases clipped from V and 2 bases from J, the junction kept 9 bases outside the gene matches. CDR1 is WNHNN and CDR2 is SYGVQD in the germline V gene (reference sequence). The CDR3 consists of 15 residues. This clonotype was sampled from a woman in her 70s with active or convalescent COVID-19. The rearrangement uses TRBV10-1 and TRBJ2-7; 8 positions match TRBD1. Sequenced sample: peripheral blood. The CDR3 spells CASSGQGTSPYEQYF. CDR3 nucleotides: TGCGCCAGCAGCGGACAGGGCACATCCCCCTACGAGCAGTACTTC.